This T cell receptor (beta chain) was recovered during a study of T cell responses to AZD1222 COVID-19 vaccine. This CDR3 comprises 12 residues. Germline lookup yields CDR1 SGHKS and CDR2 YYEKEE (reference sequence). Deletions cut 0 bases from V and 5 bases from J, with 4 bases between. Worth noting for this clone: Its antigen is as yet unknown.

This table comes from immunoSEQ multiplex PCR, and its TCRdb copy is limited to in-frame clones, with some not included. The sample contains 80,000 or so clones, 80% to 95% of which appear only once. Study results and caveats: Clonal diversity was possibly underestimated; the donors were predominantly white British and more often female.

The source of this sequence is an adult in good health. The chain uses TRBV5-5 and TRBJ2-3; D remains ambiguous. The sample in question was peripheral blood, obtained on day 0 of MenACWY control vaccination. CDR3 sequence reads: CASSLGQDTQYF. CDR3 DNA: TGTGCCAGCAGCTTGGGACAAGATACGCAGTATTTT.